These T cell receptor beta chains were read from a single sample in a study of blood T cell repertoires in COVID-19. The protocol was immunoSEQ multiplex PCR, while the TCRdb copy is restricted to in-frame clones and leaves out a portion. The sample consists of about 46,000 clones, 87% of them appearing once. Sequenced input: peripheral blood. The receptors stem from a human donor in a cohort sampled during active COVID-19. Each CDR3 is given with its conserved first and last residue. Each record gives: CDR3 protein, CDR3 DNA, clone size, CDR3 length, D gene, V gene, J gene. A D gene is named only where the DNA matches it firmly. A clone size is listed for some rows: how often the clone was seen (once, few, many), or a class if it is expanded.

CDR3 protein: CASSYTGKNYEQYF
CDR3 DNA: TGTGCCAGCAGTTATACAGGGAAGAACTACGAGCAGTACTTC
clone size: NA
CDR3 length: 14
D gene: NA
V gene: TRBV6-5
J gene: TRBJ2-7

CDR3 protein: CASSVEDPEATQYF
CDR3 DNA: TGTGCCAGCAGCGTAGAGGATCCGGAGGCTACGCAGTATTTT
clone size: NA
CDR3 length: 14
D gene: NA
V gene: TRBV9
J gene: TRBJ2-3

CDR3 protein: CASKSDGYTF
CDR3 DNA: TGTGCCAGCAAATCGGATGGCTACACCTTC
clone size: once
CDR3 length: 10
D gene: NA
V gene: TRBV2
J gene: TRBJ1-2

CDR3 protein: CASSLASGGRQETQYF
CDR3 DNA: TGTGCCAGCAGCTTGGCGAGCGGGGGCCGGCAAGAGACCCAGTACTTC
clone size: NA
CDR3 length: 16
D gene: TRBD2
V gene: TRBV5-4
J gene: TRBJ2-5

CDR3 protein: CASSRGGKELFF
CDR3 DNA: TGTGCCAGCAGCAGGGGTGGAAAGGAGCTGTTTTTT
clone size: NA
CDR3 length: 12
D gene: NA
V gene: TRBV7-8
J gene: TRBJ2-2

CDR3 protein: CASSPGAGGYEQYF
CDR3 DNA: TGTGCCAGCAGCCCTGGGGCCGGCGGCTACGAGCAGTACTTC
clone size: NA
CDR3 length: 14
D gene: NA
V gene: TRBV5-4
J gene: TRBJ2-7

CDR3 protein: CASSLRGNSREQYF
CDR3 DNA: TGTGCCAGCAGCTTAAGGGGGAATTCGAGGGAGCAGTACTTC
clone size: NA
CDR3 length: 14
D gene: NA
V gene: TRBV11-1
J gene: TRBJ2-7

CDR3 protein: CASSQIAGLGYEQYF
CDR3 DNA: TGCGCCAGCAGTCAAATAGCGGGGTTAGGTTACGAGCAGTACTTC
clone size: NA
CDR3 length: 15
D gene: TRBD2
V gene: TRBV23-1
J gene: TRBJ2-7

CDR3 protein: CSAPSGGEQYF
CDR3 DNA: TGCAGTGCTCCCTCGGGGGGCGAGCAGTACTTC
clone size: NA
CDR3 length: 11
D gene: TRBD2
V gene: TRBV20-1
J gene: TRBJ2-7

CDR3 protein: CASRRAEGYEQYF
CDR3 DNA: TGTGCCAGTAGGAGAGCGGAGGGCTACGAGCAGTACTTC
clone size: NA
CDR3 length: 13
D gene: NA
V gene: TRBV19
J gene: TRBJ2-7

CDR3 protein: CASSHRTGSEETQYF
CDR3 DNA: TGTGCCAGCAGCCATCGGACAGGGTCGGAAGAGACCCAGTACTTC
clone size: NA
CDR3 length: 15
D gene: TRBD1
V gene: TRBV6-5
J gene: TRBJ2-5

CDR3 protein: CASSAEAGVYDTQYF
CDR3 DNA: TGTGCCAGCAGCGCAGAAGCGGGAGTATATGATACGCAGTATTTT
clone size: NA
CDR3 length: 15
D gene: TRBD2
V gene: TRBV7-3
J gene: TRBJ2-3

CDR3 protein: CASSGARKGNTIYF
CDR3 DNA: TGTGCCAGCAGTGGGGCCAGAAAAGGAAACACCATATATTTT
clone size: NA
CDR3 length: 14
D gene: NA
V gene: TRBV28
J gene: TRBJ1-3

CDR3 protein: CASSISGGAETGELFF
CDR3 DNA: TGTGCCAGCAGCATTAGCGGGGGGGCGGAGACCGGGGAGCTGTTTTTT
clone size: NA
CDR3 length: 16
D gene: TRBD2
V gene: TRBV9
J gene: TRBJ2-2

CDR3 protein: CASSLGGPNYGYTF
CDR3 DNA: TGTGCCAGCAGTCTGGGAGGCCCTAACTATGGCTACACCTTC
clone size: NA
CDR3 length: 14
D gene: NA
V gene: TRBV6-5
J gene: TRBJ1-2

CDR3 protein: CASSQRQGPRTGELFF
CDR3 DNA: TGTGCCAGCAGCCAGAGACAGGGACCTCGGACCGGGGAGCTGTTTTTT
clone size: NA
CDR3 length: 16
D gene: TRBD1
V gene: TRBV7-9
J gene: TRBJ2-2

CDR3 protein: CASSLRLIPDKVVIEGYTF
CDR3 DNA: TGTGCCAGCAGCTTACGTCTTATTCCGGACAAGGTAGTCATCGAAGGCTACACCTTC
clone size: NA
CDR3 length: 19
D gene: NA
V gene: TRBV3-1/TRBV3-2
J gene: TRBJ1-2

CDR3 protein: CASSLTGTLNEKLFF
CDR3 DNA: TGCGCCAGCAGCCTCACCGGGACATTGAATGAAAAACTGTTTTTT
clone size: NA
CDR3 length: 15
D gene: NA
V gene: TRBV5-1
J gene: TRBJ1-4

CDR3 protein: CASSVGQGPYEQYF
CDR3 DNA: TGTGCCAGCAGCGTAGGGCAGGGGCCATACGAGCAGTACTTC
clone size: NA
CDR3 length: 14
D gene: NA
V gene: TRBV9
J gene: TRBJ2-7

CDR3 protein: CASSQDPAGNEKLFF
CDR3 DNA: TGTGCCAGCAGCCAAGATCCCGCAGGGAATGAAAAACTGTTTTTT
clone size: NA
CDR3 length: 15
D gene: NA
V gene: TRBV4-2
J gene: TRBJ1-4

CDR3 protein: CASSVPTGGYSEAFF
CDR3 DNA: TGTGCCAGTAGTGTCCCGACGGGGGGGTACTCTGAAGCTTTCTTT
clone size: NA
CDR3 length: 15
D gene: NA
V gene: TRBV19
J gene: TRBJ1-1

CDR3 protein: CASSLTGAGTDTQYF
CDR3 DNA: TGTGCCAGCAGCCTGACAGGGGCGGGAACAGATACGCAGTATTTT
clone size: NA
CDR3 length: 15
D gene: TRBD1
V gene: TRBV27
J gene: TRBJ2-3

CDR3 protein: CASSKLLAGGNEQFF
CDR3 DNA: TGTGCCAGCAGCAAATTACTAGCGGGAGGAAATGAGCAGTTCTTC
clone size: NA
CDR3 length: 15
D gene: NA
V gene: TRBV21-1
J gene: TRBJ2-1

CDR3 protein: CASSSRQGEGFSEKLFF
CDR3 DNA: TGTGCCAGCAGCTCCAGACAGGGGGAAGGGTTTTCTGAAAAACTGTTTTTT
clone size: NA
CDR3 length: 17
D gene: TRBD1
V gene: TRBV11-3
J gene: TRBJ1-4

CDR3 protein: CASSLGLAESGNEQFF
CDR3 DNA: TGCGCCAGCAGCCTAGGACTAGCGGAATCAGGGAATGAGCAGTTCTTC
clone size: NA
CDR3 length: 16
D gene: TRBD2
V gene: TRBV5-1
J gene: TRBJ2-1

CDR3 protein: CASSPGLAGAYEQYF
CDR3 DNA: TGTGCCAGCAGCCCTGGACTAGCGGGAGCCTACGAGCAGTACTTC
clone size: NA
CDR3 length: 15
D gene: TRBD2
V gene: TRBV9
J gene: TRBJ2-7

CDR3 protein: CASSLGGLAGGGSYEQYF
CDR3 DNA: TGTGCCAGCAGCTTAGGGGGACTAGCGGGCGGGGGGTCCTACGAGCAGTACTTC
clone size: NA
CDR3 length: 18
D gene: TRBD2
V gene: TRBV7-8
J gene: TRBJ2-7